This entry features one T cell receptor beta chain sequence. In the study's own analysis: From reference gene primer amplification, estimates of nucleated cell counts were derived. TCRdb's table, derived via immunoSEQ multiplex PCR, lists solely in-frame clones and lacks some. V and J calls and clone size are those listed in that table; D and trimming were worked out from the DNA. The sample carries a few hundred thousand clones, roughly 83% recorded once. This sample is drawn from a study of blood T cell repertoires in COVID-19. Study-level background: The samples span acute and convalescent COVID-19 from the United States, Italy and Spain. Sources were T cells, B-cell-depleted T cells, or PBMCs; the material itself was cDNA or gDNA.

Trimming cost V 5 bases and J 1 base, with 9 bases left between them. The CDR3 has 13 amino acids. The germline V gene encodes CDR1 SGHAT and CDR2 FQNNGV. Source material: peripheral blood. V and J are TRBV11-2 and TRBJ2-7, with D hard to call. The sequence was obtained from a man at least 80 years old with acute or convalescent COVID-19. CDR3: CASSNAGSYEQYF. In DNA form, the CDR3 reads TGTGCCAGCAGCAATGCCGGGTCCTACGAGCAGTACTTC.